This T cell receptor (beta chain) is drawn from a study of early T cells in non-severe SARS-CoV-2 infection. Germline CDR1 and CDR2: DFQATT and SNEGSKA (reference sequence). V shed 3 bases and J 7 bases; nucleotides not matched to a gene: 5. The CDR3 extends over 14 amino acids. Overall study results and limits: Using VDJdb, the matching emphasized anti-spike CD8 responses while missing private and CD4 specificities.

This clonotype has a count of ten or more. The antigen is not known. TCRdb re-called the 5' RACE reads with MiXCR, one entry per CDR3 protein. Of over 25,000 distinct CDR3 sequences in the sample, approximately 5.4% were seen once. The chain couples TRBV20-1 to TRBJ2-1; 11 positions agree with TRBD2. Source material: whole blood. This TCR derives from an adult who was a healthcare worker with PCR-confirmed SARS-CoV-2 infection or an uninfected control (not recorded which). Here the CDR3 DNA reads TGCAGTGCTAGGAGTAGCGGGGGGGCAAATGAGCAGTTCTTC. It codes for CSARSSGGANEQFF.